A selection of T cell receptor beta chains follows, all from one sample in a study of chemoradiotherapy in HPV16-positive cancers. TCRdb's copy holds only in-frame clones and misses some; the assay was immunoSEQ multiplex PCR. The sample records around 15,000 clones, 60% to 85% being singletons. The specimen was taken from a patient who underwent chemoradiotherapy. Every receptor here comes from a human donor with HPV-associated anogenital cancer. CDR3s include the opening cysteine and the closing phenylalanine or tryptophan. A D gene is named only where the DNA matches it firmly. Clone size is stated in some rows and not others, as once, few, many or a class when expanded.

d_call | j_call | clone_size | v_call | cdr3_aa | cdr3_nt
TRBD2 | TRBJ2-2 | NA | TRBV28 | CAKKGLAGAENTGELFF | TGTGCCAAGAAGGGACTAGCGGGGGCCGAGAACACCGGGGAGCTGTTTTTT
TRBD2 | TRBJ2-7 | NA | TRBV7-2 | CASSFTSGGAGEQYF | TGTGCCAGCAGCTTCACTAGCGGGGGGGCGGGAGAGCAGTACTTC
NA | TRBJ2-7 | NA | TRBV11-2 | CASSLVRGYEQYF | TGTGCCAGCAGCTTAGTCAGGGGCTACGAGCAGTACTTC
NA | TRBJ1-6 | NA | TRBV7-2 | CASSLIGGGNSPLHF | TGTGCCAGCAGCTTAATCGGAGGGGGTAATTCACCCCTCCACTTT
TRBD2 | TRBJ2-1 | NA | TRBV4-2 | CASSPGLAGGLGNEQFF | TGTGCCAGCAGCCCGGGACTAGCGGGGGGGCTTGGGAATGAGCAGTTCTTC
NA | TRBJ1-3 | NA | TRBV18 | CASSPTWVSGNTIYF | TGTGCCAGCTCACCCACCTGGGTCTCTGGAAACACCATATATTTT
TRBD1 | TRBJ1-4 | once | TRBV28 | CASSLQGVNEKLFF | TGTGCCAGCAGTTTACAGGGGGTTAATGAAAAACTGTTTTTT
TRBD2 | TRBJ2-5 | NA | TRBV6-6 | CASSYFLSGGEETQYF | TGTGCCAGCAGTTACTTTCTTAGCGGGGGGGAAGAGACCCAGTACTTC
NA | TRBJ1-1 | NA | TRBV4-3 | CASSHLPLWGGVTEAFF | TGCGCCAGCAGCCACCTCCCTCTGTGGGGAGGGGTCACTGAAGCTTTCTTT
NA | TRBJ2-5 | NA | TRBV7-3 | CASSPGAIETQYF | TGTGCCAGCAGCCCTGGGGCAATAGAGACCCAGTACTTC
TRBD1 | TRBJ1-2 | NA | TRBV7-2 | CASSQGTGLRGYTF | TGTGCCAGCAGCCAGGGGACAGGATTAAGAGGCTACACCTTC
TRBD1 | TRBJ2-1 | NA | TRBV5-5 | CASSPGDRPYNEQFF | TGTGCCAGCAGCCCCGGGGACAGGCCCTACAATGAGCAGTTCTTC
NA | TRBJ1-5 | NA | TRBV7-2 | CASSLMGDSNQPQHF | TGTGCCAGCAGCTTAATGGGGGATAGCAATCAGCCCCAGCATTTT
TRBD2 | TRBJ2-6 | few | TRBV28 | CASSPRGLAAGANVLTF | TGTGCCAGCAGTCCCCGGGGACTAGCAGCTGGGGCCAACGTCCTGACTTTC
NA | TRBJ1-5 | NA | TRBV9 | CASSVGVGFQPQHF | TGTGCCAGCAGCGTTGGTGTAGGGTTTCAGCCCCAGCATTTT
NA | TRBJ1-2 | once | TRBV21-1 | CASSSNRWGGYTF | TGTGCCAGCAGCTCCAACAGGTGGGGGGGCTACACCTTC
NA | TRBJ2-2 | NA | TRBV5-1 | CASSLHGVGTGELFF | TGCGCCAGCAGCTTGCACGGCGTTGGCACCGGGGAGCTGTTTTTT
NA | TRBJ2-3 | few | TRBV30 | CAWGRGNTDTQYF | TGTGCCTGGGGGCGGGGCAACACAGATACGCAGTATTTT